This T cell receptor beta chain was identified during a study of glioma-infiltrating T cells. Amplification of TCR alpha and beta CDR3 regions from RNA used iRepertoire nested multiplex PCR. TCRdb independently ran MiXCR on the multiplex PCR reads; one entry per CDR3 protein. Among about 410,000 distinct CDR3 sequences, 41% were seen once, and the ten largest hold more than 10%. The CDR3 is made up of 13 amino acids. The V gene lost 10 bases and the J gene lost 0 bases, with 13 bases spanning the gap. Germline V gives CDR1 MNHNS, CDR2 SASEGT. The TCR sequence derives from a human donor with low-grade glioma or glioblastoma, undergoing nonglioma brain surgery, or in good health (not recorded which). This chain links TRBV6-1 with TRBJ2-7; D is uncertain. The sequenced material came from glioma tissue, nonneoplastic brain tissue, or PBMCs (not recorded which). CDR3 loop: CATRYGVSYEQYF. For the CDR3, the DNA is TGTGCCACGAGGTATGGGGTCTCCTACGAGCAGTACTTC.